A selection of T cell receptor beta chains follows, all from one sample in a study of blood T cell repertoires in COVID-19. Assay used: immunoSEQ multiplex PCR; TCRdb lists only in-frame clones, some missing. This repertoire shows 350,000 or so clones, roughly 87% found once; its top ten account for more than 0.9%. Material: PBMCs or T cells enriched from blood (not recorded which). The receptors come from a woman aged 30 to 39 who had recovered from COVID-19. Both conserved end residues are part of each CDR3. The D gene is left open where the match is weak. A row's size may be missing; if present it is once, few, many or a size class.

TGTGCCAGCCGGGGGCTAGCGGGAATCTATGAGCAGTTCTTC	CASRGLAGIYEQFF	TRBV28	TRBJ2-1	TRBD2	once
TGTGCCTGGAGCCGGACAGGGCTACTCTACGAGCAGTACTTC	CAWSRTGLLYEQYF	TRBV30	TRBJ2-7	TRBD1	NA
TGTGCCAGCGGTCAGGGGGATACCATATATTTT	CASGQGDTIYF	TRBV27	TRBJ1-3	TRBD1	NA
TGTGCCACCAGTGACCAGGGACAGGCCTATGGCTACACCTTC	CATSDQGQAYGYTF	TRBV24-1	TRBJ1-2	TRBD1	NA
TGTGCCAGCATCCCAAACCCGGGGACAGGGGGGGGAGGGAACTATGGCTACACCTTC	CASIPNPGTGGGGNYGYTF	TRBV28	TRBJ1-2	TRBD1	NA
TGCGCCAGCACAGGACCAGCGGTCGAGCAGTACTTC	CASTGPAVEQYF	TRBV23-1	TRBJ2-7	NA	NA
TGTGCCAGCTCACAGGGACAGTCCTACGAGCAGTACTTC	CASSQGQSYEQYF	TRBV18	TRBJ2-7	TRBD1	NA
TGTGCCAGCAGCTTATTCCAGGGAAACAATGAGCAGTTCTTC	CASSLFQGNNEQFF	TRBV13	TRBJ2-1	NA	few
TGTGCCAGCTCACCCACAGGGGGCGCCGGGAATGAAAAACTGTTTTTT	CASSPTGGAGNEKLFF	TRBV18	TRBJ1-4	TRBD1	NA
TGTGCCAGCACCTCGACAGGGGGCAGCAATCAGCCCCAGCATTTT	CASTSTGGSNQPQHF	TRBV28	TRBJ1-5	TRBD1	few
TGTGCCATCAGTGAGTACGGACAGGGGGCGAATTCACCCCTCCACTTT	CAISEYGQGANSPLHF	TRBV10-3	TRBJ1-6	TRBD1	NA
TGTGCCAGCAGCCGCATCGGGACAGGGGGCTACGAGCAGTACTTC	CASSRIGTGGYEQYF	TRBV7-6	TRBJ2-7	TRBD1	NA
TGCGCCAGCAGCCCACCCTCGGGTGTGGAGACTGAAGCTTTCTTT	CASSPPSGVETEAFF	TRBV4-1	TRBJ1-1	NA	NA
TGTGCCAGCAGCTTAGCTTGGGGCAGAACTAATTCACCCCTCCACTTT	CASSLAWGRTNSPLHF	TRBV7-2	TRBJ1-6	NA	NA
TGTGCCAGCAGCCGAGGCACGGGAACGACTAATGAAAAACTGTTTTTT	CASSRGTGTTNEKLFF	TRBV7-9	TRBJ1-4	NA	NA
TGTGCCAGCGTTGGTAACAGGGATACTAACTATGGCTACACCTTC	CASVGNRDTNYGYTF	TRBV6-5	TRBJ1-2	NA	NA
TGCAGCGTCCTCAGGGATGAAAAACTGTTTTTT	CSVLRDEKLFF	TRBV29-1	TRBJ1-4	NA	NA
TGTGCCAGCAGCGTAGATGTAGCGGGTAACACCGGGGAGCTGTTTTTT	CASSVDVAGNTGELFF	TRBV9	TRBJ2-2	TRBD2	NA
TGTGCCAGCAGCGGCGTCGGGACAGGGATATCACCCCTCCACTTT	CASSGVGTGISPLHF	TRBV9	TRBJ1-6	TRBD1	once
TGTGCCAGCAGCCCGTGGACAGGAGTCGGCACAGATACGCAGTATTTT	CASSPWTGVGTDTQYF	TRBV7-9	TRBJ2-3	TRBD1	NA
TGTGCCAGCAGTAGACAGGTGCCCTCCTACGAGCAGTACTTC	CASSRQVPSYEQYF	TRBV27	TRBJ2-7	NA	few
TGCGCCAGCAGCTTTAAAGGACAGGGAGGGGAGCTGTTTTTT	CASSFKGQGGELFF	TRBV5-1	TRBJ2-2	TRBD1	NA
TGCGCCAGCAGCCAGACAGTGGACAGGGGGGGCACAGATACGCAGTATTTT	CASSQTVDRGGTDTQYF	TRBV10-1	TRBJ2-3	TRBD1	NA
TGTGCCAGCAGCCCAACCAAGGGGGCGATGAATGAGCAGTTCTTC	CASSPTKGAMNEQFF	TRBV7-6	TRBJ2-1	TRBD1	NA
TGTGCCAGCAGTTTATGGAAGGGACAGGGAGGCTCCTCTGGAAACACCATATATTTT	CASSLWKGQGGSSGNTIYF	TRBV28	TRBJ1-3	TRBD1	NA
TGTGCCAGTAGTATAGAACAGGGACAGGGGGCGCGGAGTCAGCCCCAGCATTTT	CASSIEQGQGARSQPQHF	TRBV19	TRBJ1-5	TRBD1	NA
TGTGCCTGGAGGAGACTAGCGGGGCAAAACACAGATACGCAGTATTTT	CAWRRLAGQNTDTQYF	TRBV30	TRBJ2-3	TRBD2	NA
TGTGCCAGCAGTCCGGGACAGATTTCTTGGGACGTCGGGTTGTCTGAGACCCAGTACTTC	CASSPGQISWDVGLSETQYF	TRBV27	TRBJ2-5	TRBD1	NA
TGCGCCAGCAGCTTGGGCGGGAGAAGTAACGAGCAGTACTTC	CASSLGGRSNEQYF	TRBV5-1	TRBJ2-7	TRBD2	NA
TGTGCCAGCAGCCAAGTATCGGGACAGGGGCATTCACCCCTCCACTTT	CASSQVSGQGHSPLHF	TRBV3-1/TRBV3-2	TRBJ1-6	TRBD1	once
TGTGCCAGCAGCTTGGCGGCGGGGGGCTTCTACAATGAGCAGTTCTTC	CASSLAAGGFYNEQFF	TRBV5-6	TRBJ2-1	TRBD2	NA
TGTGCCAGCAGCAAAAGACTAGCGGGGTACCAAGAGACCCAGTACTTC	CASSKRLAGYQETQYF	TRBV21-1	TRBJ2-5	NA	NA
TGTGCCAGCAGTCCAGGGACAGGGGGGGGAGGTCAGCCCCAGCATTTT	CASSPGTGGGGQPQHF	TRBV2	TRBJ1-5	TRBD1	NA
TGTGCCAGCAGCAGCACAGAACGGAACACTGAAGCTTTCTTT	CASSSTERNTEAFF	TRBV7-9	TRBJ1-1	NA	NA
TGTGCCAGCAGCTTATATTCAGGAAACAATGAGCAGTTCTTC	CASSLYSGNNEQFF	TRBV11-3	TRBJ2-1	NA	NA
TGCGCCAGCAGTGGTTCGTCCAGGGGTGGCTACACCTTC	CASSGSSRGGYTF	TRBV10-1	TRBJ1-2	NA	NA
TGTGCCACCGAATCTACCGGGACAGGTTTCGAGACCCAGTACTTC	CATESTGTGFETQYF	TRBV2	TRBJ2-5	TRBD1	NA
TGCGCCAGCAGCCCGGGGGGAGAGAATTCACCCCTCCACTTT	CASSPGGENSPLHF	TRBV10-2	TRBJ1-6	NA	once
TGTGCCAGCAGCCAAGATTGGGGGGGACGCGCTTTCTTT	CASSQDWGGRAFF	TRBV3-1/TRBV3-2	TRBJ1-1	NA	NA
TGTGCCACCAGTGATCACCTGGAGGGCTACACCTTC	CATSDHLEGYTF	TRBV24-1	TRBJ1-2	NA	once
TGTGCCAGCAGCCCGGGACTAGCGGGGGTCCACTACGAGCAGTACTTC	CASSPGLAGVHYEQYF	TRBV3-1/TRBV3-2	TRBJ2-7	TRBD2	NA
TGTGCCAGCAGCTTAGGTTCCAGGGACACCTATAATTCACCCCTCCACTTT	CASSLGSRDTYNSPLHF	TRBV7-2	TRBJ1-6	NA	NA
TGTGCCAGCAGTGAAAGAACAGGGTGGATGAACACTGAAGCTTTCTTT	CASSERTGWMNTEAFF	TRBV2	TRBJ1-1	NA	NA
TGTGCCAGCAGCTGGGGGACAGAGAGCTCCTACGAGCAGTACTTC	CASSWGTESSYEQYF	TRBV5-4	TRBJ2-7	TRBD1	NA
TGCGCCAGCAGCCGTGTGGGACACCGAAATGAAAAACTGTTTTTT	CASSRVGHRNEKLFF	TRBV5-1	TRBJ1-4	NA	NA
TGTGCCAGCAGCTTGGGACAGGGGAATCCAGAGACCCAGTACTTC	CASSLGQGNPETQYF	TRBV7-9	TRBJ2-5	TRBD1	NA
TGTGCCAGCTCAAGGAGCTCCGATACGCAGTATTTT	CASSRSSDTQYF	TRBV6-5	TRBJ2-3	NA	NA
TGTGCCACCAGTGACATTTCAGCGGGACAGGGATATGGCTACACCTTC	CATSDISAGQGYGYTF	TRBV24-1	TRBJ1-2	TRBD1	NA
TGTGCCAGTAGTATTGGTAGGCAGGGGGGCACCGGGGAGCTGTTTTTT	CASSIGRQGGTGELFF	TRBV19	TRBJ2-2	NA	NA
TGTGCCAGCAGTTCAGACAGCTATGGCTACACCTTC	CASSSDSYGYTF	TRBV2	TRBJ1-2	NA	NA
TGTGCCAGCAGCTTAGGGAGGGGGAGTGATACGCAGTATTTT	CASSLGRGSDTQYF	TRBV5-5	TRBJ2-3	NA	NA
TGTGCCAGCAGTTACGGGGGAGGGGTGGATTCACCCCTCCACTTT	CASSYGGGVDSPLHF	TRBV6-5	TRBJ1-6	NA	NA
TGTGCCAGCAGAATACAGGAAAGCTCCTACGAGCAGTACTTC	CASRIQESSYEQYF	TRBV6-6	TRBJ2-7	NA	NA
TGCGCCAGCAGCCAGGGGCCCAATCAGCCCCAGCATTTT	CASSQGPNQPQHF	TRBV5-1	TRBJ1-5	NA	NA